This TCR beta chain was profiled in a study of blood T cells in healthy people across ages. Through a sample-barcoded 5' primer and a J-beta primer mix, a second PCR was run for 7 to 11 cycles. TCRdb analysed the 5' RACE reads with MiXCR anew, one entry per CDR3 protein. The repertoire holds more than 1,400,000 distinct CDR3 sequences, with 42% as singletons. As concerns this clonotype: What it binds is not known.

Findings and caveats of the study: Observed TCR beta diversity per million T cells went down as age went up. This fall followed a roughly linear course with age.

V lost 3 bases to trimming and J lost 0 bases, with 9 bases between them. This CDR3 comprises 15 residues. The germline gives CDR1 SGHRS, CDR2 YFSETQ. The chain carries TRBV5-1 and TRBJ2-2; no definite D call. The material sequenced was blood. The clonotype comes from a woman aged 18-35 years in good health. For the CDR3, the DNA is TGCGCCAGCAGCTACACCGACGCGAACACCGGGGAGCTGTTTTTT. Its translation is CASSYTDANTGELFF.